This T cell receptor (beta chain) appears in the sequencing data of a study of vaccination and CD4 T cells after COVID-19. Study in general: Control cultures received a CEFX pool, an HIV-1 Nef pool, or no peptide.

Broader study findings: Within the convalescent patients, spike mono-reactivity was found in 304 of 307 vaccine-specific clones.

Sequenced with the Oncomine TCR Beta short-read assay was DNA taken from cultured CD4+ T cells. TCRdb called the PCR reads again in MiXCR, with one record for every CDR3 protein. The sample records roughly 4,500 distinct CDR3 sequences, less than 25% being singletons. The CDR3 is 14 amino acids. V lost 8 bases, J lost 8 bases, and 16 bases lay in between. Germline CDR1 MNHNS, CDR2 SASEGT. This clonotype has a handful of counts. Its specificity is not known. Regarding treatment: approximately nine-day PBMC culture with coronavirus spike peptide pools or control peptides (ViraFEST assay). ViraFEST grew antigen-specific T cells using peptide pools, then sequenced TCRs.

The clonotype was recovered from a human donor who had recovered from COVID-19. The V call is TRBV6-1, the J call TRBJ1-6; D is perhaps TRBD1 (6 bases). The sequenced sample was CD4+ T cells from blood, cultured in vitro. Written as DNA, the CDR3 is TGTGCCAGCGGATTAAGGGACACCGATTCACCCCTCCACTTT. This gives the protein CASGLRDTDSPLHF.